These 20 T cell receptor beta chains share one sample of origin, sequenced in a study of CD8+CD57+ T cells in acquired aplastic anemia. Using genomic DNA as the template, TCR beta VDJ and CDR3 profiling was carried out. TCRdb reprocessed the reads with MiXCR, giving one entry per CDR3 protein. This sample carries 400,000 to 500,000 distinct CDR3 sequences, 55% to 70% of them seen once, and the ten largest clones take 4%. Sequenced sample: sorted CD4+, CD8+, or CD8+CD57+ T cells (not recorded which) from PBMCs. The receptors stem from a human donor in good health, serving as a control.

Comment on this clonotype: Possible read error: a much larger clone is one base away. The rearrangement links TRBV6-1 to TRBJ2-3, with 14 bases fitting TRBD2. Germline V gives CDR1 MNHNS, CDR2 SASEGT. The J segment lost 2 bases and the V segment lost 5 bases, leaving 3 bases of the junction unmatched. CDR3 length equals 16 residues. The CDR3 protein is CASSWTSGGNTDTQYF. CDR3 DNA: TGTGCCAGCAGTTGGACTAGCGGGGGGAACACAGATACGCAGTATTTT.

The chain joins TRBV12-3 or TRBV12-4 to TRBJ2-5; TRBD1 is a possible D gene (5 bases). This CDR3 contains 16 residues. V lost 5 bases, J lost 2 bases, and 18 bases lay in between. The CDR3 spells CASSEYKGAGQETQYF. The CDR3 DNA is TGTGCCAGCAGTGAATATAAAGGGGCAGGACAAGAGACCCAGTACTTC.

The chain employs TRBV11-3 and TRBJ2-7; the D gene is possibly TRBD1 (5 bases). The V and J ends lost 5 bases and 1 base respectively, with 21 bases between them. Germline V lookup: CDR1 SGHNT, CDR2 YENEEA. The CDR3 contains 17 residues. CDR3 DNA sequence: TGTGCCAGCAGCCCCGGAAAGGGGATGATTGGGTCCTACGAGCAGTACTTC. Translated: CASSPGKGMIGSYEQYF.

This clonotype was recorded many times. The V gene is TRBV4-2, the J gene TRBJ1-1; TRBD1 agrees at 10 bases. V dropped 4 bases and J dropped 3; count of bases not matched to a gene: 5. Per germline, CDR1 LGHNA and CDR2 YNFKEQ. The CDR3 loop spans 15 amino acids. CDR3 bases: TGTGCCAGCAGCCCTATAGGGACAGGGGACACTGAAGCTTTCTTT. Protein: CASSPIGTGDTEAFF.

The chain couples TRBV2 to TRBJ2-7; 12 nucleotides line up with TRBD2. Germline V CDR1 and CDR2: SNHLY, FYNNEI. Unmatched junction bases numbered 6, after V lost 6 bases and J lost 3 bases. The CDR3 contains 15 residues. CDR3 DNA: TGTGCCAGCAGAGTAACTAGCGGGGGGAACTACGAGCAGTACTTC. Translated: CASRVTSGGNYEQYF.

Concerning this clonotype itself: As the CDR3 is not closed by the conserved phenylalanine or tryptophan, this likely results from a read error. The DNA is omitted, as the CDR3 cannot be located on it reliably, and the CDR3 follows TCRdb's listing. The chain carries TRBV2 and TRBJ1-1; the listed D gene, TRBD1, was not tested against the DNA. Germline V gene data show CDR1 as SNHLY and CDR2 as FYNNEI. The CDR3 length is 13 residues, termini included. CDR3 amino acids: CASRGEKGEQAFV.

This clonotype showed up just once. As the CDR3 is not closed by the conserved phenylalanine or tryptophan, this likely results from a read error. The DNA is left out, because the CDR3 cannot be placed on it with certainty; the CDR3 is given as TCRdb lists it. The chain carries TRBV7-3 and TRBJ1-4. CDR1 and CDR2 (germline): SGHTA, FQGTGA. Including both end residues, the CDR3 is 12 amino acids long. The CDR3 reads CASSLFSGGETL.

The CDR3 reads CASPGDRYGYEQYF. CDR3 bases: TGTGCCAGCCCTGGGGACAGGTATGGCTACGAGCAGTACTTC. The rearrangement joins TRBV6-1 to TRBJ2-7; the match to TRBD1 covers 8 bases. The CDR3 covers 14 residues. Germline CDR1 is MNHNS and CDR2 is SASEGT. V lost 8 bases to trimming and J lost 3 bases; unmatched junction nucleotides: 9.

This clonotype was picked up many times. The CDR3 sequence is CASSQDAGLAGPTDTQYF. The CDR3 nucleotides read TGCGCCAGCAGCCAAGACGCGGGACTAGCGGGGCCGACAGATACGCAGTATTTT. This chain connects TRBV4-3 to TRBJ2-3; TRBD2 agrees at 13 bases. Per the germline V gene, CDR1 is LGHNA and CDR2 is YSLEER. V was clipped by 0 bases and J by 3 bases; unmatched bases: 6. There are 18 residues in the CDR3.

This clonotype showed up many times. The V gene is TRBV5-1, the J gene TRBJ2-3; 14 nucleotides agree with TRBD2. CDR1 is SGHRS and CDR2 is YFSETQ in the germline V gene. This CDR3 contains 17 residues. The ends lost 1 base at V and 5 bases at J; junction bases unmatched: 6. This chain's CDR3 is CASSLPGTSGGGDTQYF. Written as DNA, the CDR3 is TGCGCCAGCAGCTTGCCAGGGACTAGCGGGGGAGGAGATACGCAGTATTTT.

On this clonotype: The junction shows a germline mismatch at one end, possibly a read error. The V and J genes are TRBV5-1 and TRBJ2-5; TRBD2 agrees at 9 bases. Germline lookup yields CDR1 SGHRS and CDR2 YFSETQ. This CDR3 is built from 14 residues. DNA of the CDR3: TGCGCCACCAGCCTCGAACTAGCGGGCGGGACCCAGTACTTC. The encoded protein is CATSLELAGGTQYF.

This clonotype was seen a handful of times. V and J are TRBV5-1 and TRBJ2-7; 14 nucleotides line up with TRBD2. This CDR3 is 15 amino acids long. V dropped 3 bases and J dropped 6; count of bases not matched to a gene: 5. Germline assignment: CDR1 SGHRS and CDR2 YFSETQ. The CDR3 region is CASSSTGTSGGEQYF. Here the CDR3 DNA reads TGCGCCAGCAGCTCCACGGGGACTAGCGGGGGCGAGCAGTACTTC.

The V gene is TRBV7-3, the J gene TRBJ2-2; D may match TRBD1 or TRBD2 (6 bases each). Trimming shortened V by 6 bases and J by 4 bases, and 15 bases separated the two germline ends. The CDR3 is 15 residues long. Germline-derived CDR1 and CDR2 are SGHTA and FQGTGA. Written as DNA, the CDR3 is TGTGCCAGCAGACCAAAGGGGGGAGGCACCGGGGAGCTGTTTTTT. It encodes CASRPKGGGTGELFF.

J is TRBJ2-1 and V is TRBV7-2; D is possibly TRBD1 or TRBD2 (5 bases each). The end of the DNA aligns better with TRBJ2-7, so the J call may be wrong. CDR1 and CDR2 from the germline V gene are SGHTA and FQGNSA. This CDR3 spans 14 amino acids. CDR3 DNA: TGTGCCAGCAGCTTAGGGGGGAACCAAAATACGCAGTACTTC. Protein sequence: CASSLGGNQNTQYF.

The table lists this clonotype with a count of one. No conserved phenylalanine or tryptophan ends this CDR3, so it is likely a read error. This rearrangement joins TRBV9 to TRBJ1-2; no clear D. Germline CDR1 and CDR2: SGDLS and YYNGEE. The length of the CDR3 is 13 residues. V lost 4 bases and J 9 bases, leaving 16 bases between the germline ends. The CDR3 here is CASSLAPAGSYTV. The CDR3 DNA sequence: TGTGCCAGCAGCTTAGCGCCTGCAGGTAGCTACACCGTC.

Of note for this clonotype: At one of its ends the junction is not consistent with the germline gene, which may arise from a read error. The chain combines TRBV5-1 with TRBJ1-5, with 8 bases matching TRBD1. CDR1 and CDR2 from the germline V gene are SGHRS and YFSETQ. The length of the CDR3 is 13 residues. The CDR3 nucleotides read TGTGCCAGCAGCATGGACAGGGCCGGGCCCCAGCATTTT. Its protein product is CASSMDRAGPQHF.

This clonotype came up many times. The rearrangement links TRBV7-2 to TRBJ1-1; 8 bases line up with TRBD1. This CDR3 region has 15 residues. CDR1 SGHTA and CDR2 FQGNSA come from the germline V gene. The trim removed 5 bases at V and 4 bases at J, leaving 9 bases unmatched. CDR3 amino acids: CASSQQGAAITEAFF. For the CDR3, the DNA is TGTGCCAGCAGCCAGCAGGGGGCTGCAATCACTGAAGCTTTCTTT.

The gene calls are TRBV11-2 and TRBJ2-1; TRBD2 matches 9 bases. With 5 bases clipped from V and 7 bases from J, the junction kept 6 bases outside the gene matches. The CDR3 sequence is 14 residues long. Germline V gene lookup returns CDR1 SGHAT and CDR2 FQNNGV. In DNA form, the CDR3 reads TGTGCCAGCAGCCGCGGGGGGGTTCGGAATGAGCAGTTCTTC. Protein product: CASSRGGVRNEQFF.

This clonotype was detected only a few times. The junction departs from the called germline gene at one end, perhaps through a read error. V usage is TRBV30 and J usage is TRBJ1-5; the D is unclear. Germline V CDR1 and CDR2: GTSNPN, SVGIG (reference sequence). The CDR3 extends over 15 amino acids. The CDR3 region is CARSEPGFPNQPQHF. The CDR3 DNA is TGTGCCCGGAGTGAGCCCGGGTTTCCTAATCAGCCCCAGCATTTT. Full variable domain (outside the CDR3, taken from reference TRBV30 and TRBJ1-5): SQTIHQWPATLVQPVGSPLSLECTVEGTSNPNLYWYRQAAGRGLQLLFYSVGIGQISSEVPQNLSASRPQDRQFILSSKKLLLSDSGFYLCARSEPGFPNQPQHFGDGTRLSIL.

This clonotype was observed a handful of times. A read error is possible here, since a much larger clone lies one base away. A read error is likely, as this CDR3 ends without the conserved phenylalanine or tryptophan. V is TRBV20-1 and J is TRBJ2-3; TRBD2 matches 7 bases. The CDR3 is 15 residues long. Unmatched junction bases numbered 6, after V lost 3 bases and J lost 0 bases. The germline CDR1 and CDR2 sequences are DFQATT and SNEGSKA (reference sequence). CDR3 nucleotide sequence: TGCAGTGCTAGGTTGTCCGGGAGGAGCACAGATACGCAGTATCTT. Encoded protein: CSARLSGRSTDTQYL.